This T cell receptor (beta chain) was sequenced during a study of blood T cell repertoires in COVID-19. Study in general: The United States, Italy and Spain were the sources of the acute and convalescent COVID-19 samples. Sample material is recorded as cDNA or gDNA derived from T cells, B-cell-depleted T cells, or PBMCs.

The CDR3 extends over 15 amino acids. The V and J ends lost 6 bases and 4 bases, in that order; junction bases with no gene match: 6. Per the germline V gene, CDR1 is MGHRA and CDR2 is YSYEKL. Some clones are missing from TCRdb's copy, which holds only in-frame ones; the method was immunoSEQ multiplex PCR. This table has around 250,000 clones, roughly 90% appearing once. The chain couples TRBV4-1 to TRBJ1-4, with TRBD1 matching over 9 bases. The sequenced sample consisted of peripheral blood. The origin of this receptor is a man aged 55 to 70 with acute or convalescent COVID-19. CDR3 nucleotide sequence: TGCGCCAGCAGTGATAGGGACAGGGTTAATGAAAAACTGTTTTTT. Its translation is CASSDRDRVNEKLFF.